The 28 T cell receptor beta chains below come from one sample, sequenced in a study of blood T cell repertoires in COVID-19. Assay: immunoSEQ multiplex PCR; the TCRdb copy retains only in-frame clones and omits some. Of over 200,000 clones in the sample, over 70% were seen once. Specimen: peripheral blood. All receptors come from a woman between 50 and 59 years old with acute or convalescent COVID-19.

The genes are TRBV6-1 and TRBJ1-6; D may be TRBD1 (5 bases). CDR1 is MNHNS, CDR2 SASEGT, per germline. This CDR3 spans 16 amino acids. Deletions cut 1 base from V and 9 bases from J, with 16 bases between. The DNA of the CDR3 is TGTGCCAGCAGTGAAGTTCTGACAGCTTTTTTTTCACCCCTCCACTTT. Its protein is CASSEVLTAFFSPLHF.

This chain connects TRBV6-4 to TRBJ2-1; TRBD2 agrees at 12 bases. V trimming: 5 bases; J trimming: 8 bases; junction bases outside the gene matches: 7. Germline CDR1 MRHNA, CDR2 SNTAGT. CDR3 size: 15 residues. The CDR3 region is CASSQELAGGDEQFF. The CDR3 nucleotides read TGTGCCAGCAGTCAGGAACTAGCGGGAGGTGATGAGCAGTTCTTC.

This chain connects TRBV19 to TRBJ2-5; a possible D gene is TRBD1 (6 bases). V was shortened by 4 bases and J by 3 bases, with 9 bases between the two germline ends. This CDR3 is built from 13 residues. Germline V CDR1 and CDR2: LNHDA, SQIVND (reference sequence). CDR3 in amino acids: CASSTRGEETQYF. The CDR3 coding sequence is TGTGCCAGTAGTACCAGGGGAGAAGAGACCCAGTACTTC. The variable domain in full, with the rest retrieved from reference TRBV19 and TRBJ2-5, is DGGITQSPKYLFRKEGQNVTLSCEQNLNHDAMYWYRQDPGQGLRLIYYSQIVNDFQKGDIAEGYSVSREKKESFPLTVTSAQKNPTAFYLCASSTRGEETQYFGPGTRLLVL.

The CDR3 protein is CASSLEAGRLGSYNEQFF. The CDR3 region has the DNA TGCGCCAGCAGCTTGGAGGCGGGGCGGCTGGGCTCCTACAATGAGCAGTTCTTC. The genes are TRBV5-1 and TRBJ2-1; tentatively, D is TRBD2 (6 bases). The CDR3 length is 18 residues. The germline V gene encodes CDR1 SGHRS and CDR2 YFSETQ. V was pared by 0 bases and J by 0 bases, with 16 bases between. The entire variable domain, with the rest obtained from reference TRBV5-1 and TRBJ2-1, is as follows: KAGVTQTPRYLIKTRGQQVTLSCSPISGHRSVSWYQQTPGQGLQFLFEYFSETQRNKGNFPGRFSGRQFSNSRSEMNVSTLELGDSALYLCASSLEAGRLGSYNEQFFGPGTRLTVL.

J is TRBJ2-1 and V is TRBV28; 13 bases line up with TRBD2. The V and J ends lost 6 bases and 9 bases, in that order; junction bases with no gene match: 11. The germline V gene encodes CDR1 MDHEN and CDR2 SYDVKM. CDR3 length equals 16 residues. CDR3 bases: TGTGCCAGCAGACCCCCGGGACTAGCGGGGTCCGTTGAGCAGTTCTTC. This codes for CASRPPGLAGSVEQFF. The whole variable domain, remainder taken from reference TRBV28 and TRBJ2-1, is DVKVTQSSRYLVKRTGEKVFLECVQDMDHENMFWYRQDPGLGLRLIYFSYDVKMKEKGDIPEGYSVSREKKERFSLILESASTNQTSMYLCASRPPGLAGSVEQFFGPGTRLTVL.

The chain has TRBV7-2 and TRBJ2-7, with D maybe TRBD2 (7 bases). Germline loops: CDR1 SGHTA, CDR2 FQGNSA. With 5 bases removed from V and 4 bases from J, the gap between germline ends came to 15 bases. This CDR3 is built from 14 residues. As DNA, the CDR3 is TGTGCCAGCAGCCAGCGGGACACCTTATACGAGCAGTACTTC. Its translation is CASSQRDTLYEQYF.

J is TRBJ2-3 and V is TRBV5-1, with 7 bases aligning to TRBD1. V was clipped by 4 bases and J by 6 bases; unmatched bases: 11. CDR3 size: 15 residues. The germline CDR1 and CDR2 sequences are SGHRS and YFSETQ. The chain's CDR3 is CASSLGDRAGDTQYF. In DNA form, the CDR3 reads TGCGCCAGCAGCCTGGGTGACAGGGCTGGGGATACGCAGTATTTT. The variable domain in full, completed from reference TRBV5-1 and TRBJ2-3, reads KAGVTQTPRYLIKTRGQQVTLSCSPISGHRSVSWYQQTPGQGLQFLFEYFSETQRNKGNFPGRFSGRQFSNSRSEMNVSTLELGDSALYLCASSLGDRAGDTQYFGPGTRLTVL.

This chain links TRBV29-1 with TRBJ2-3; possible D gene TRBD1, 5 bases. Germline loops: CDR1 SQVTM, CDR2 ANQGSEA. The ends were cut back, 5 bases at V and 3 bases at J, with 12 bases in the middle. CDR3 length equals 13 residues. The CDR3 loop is CSVIPGLTDTQYF. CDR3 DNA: TGCAGCGTTATCCCAGGGTTAACAGATACGCAGTATTTT.

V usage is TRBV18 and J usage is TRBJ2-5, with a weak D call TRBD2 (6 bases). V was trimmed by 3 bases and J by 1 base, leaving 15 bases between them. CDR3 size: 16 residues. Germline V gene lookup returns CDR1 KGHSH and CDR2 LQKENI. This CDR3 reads CASSPLRRGPQETQYF. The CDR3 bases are TGTGCCAGCTCACCCCTTCGGAGGGGCCCCCAAGAGACCCAGTACTTC.

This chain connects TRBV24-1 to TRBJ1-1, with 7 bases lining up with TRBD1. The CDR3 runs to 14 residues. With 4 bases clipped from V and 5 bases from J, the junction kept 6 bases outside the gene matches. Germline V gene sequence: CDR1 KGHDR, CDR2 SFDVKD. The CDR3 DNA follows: TGTGCCACCAGTGAAGGGACAGTGGAGACTGAAGCTTTCTTT. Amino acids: CATSEGTVETEAFF.

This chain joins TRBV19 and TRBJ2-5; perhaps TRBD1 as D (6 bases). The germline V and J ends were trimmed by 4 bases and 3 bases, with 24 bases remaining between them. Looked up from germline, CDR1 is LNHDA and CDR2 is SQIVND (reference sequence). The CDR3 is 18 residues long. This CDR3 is CASSRGPPRQSLKETQYF. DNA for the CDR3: TGTGCCAGTAGTAGGGGGCCTCCACGACAGAGCCTAAAAGAGACCCAGTACTTC. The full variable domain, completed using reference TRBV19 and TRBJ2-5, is DGGITQSPKYLFRKEGQNVTLSCEQNLNHDAMYWYRQDPGQGLRLIYYSQIVNDFQKGDIAEGYSVSREKKESFPLTVTSAQKNPTAFYLCASSRGPPRQSLKETQYFGPGTRLLVL.

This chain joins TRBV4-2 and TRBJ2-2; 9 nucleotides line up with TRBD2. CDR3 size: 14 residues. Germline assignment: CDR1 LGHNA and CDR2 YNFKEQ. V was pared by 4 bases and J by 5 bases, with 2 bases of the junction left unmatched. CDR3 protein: CASSPGLATGELFF. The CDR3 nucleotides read TGTGCCAGCAGCCCCGGACTAGCGACCGGGGAGCTGTTTTTT.

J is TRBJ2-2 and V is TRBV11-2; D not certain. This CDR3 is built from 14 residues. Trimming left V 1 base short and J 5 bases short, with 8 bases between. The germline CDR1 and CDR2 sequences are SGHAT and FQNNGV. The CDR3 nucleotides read TGTGCCAGCAGCTTAGGTACTGCGACCGGGGAGCTGTTTTTT. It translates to CASSLGTATGELFF.

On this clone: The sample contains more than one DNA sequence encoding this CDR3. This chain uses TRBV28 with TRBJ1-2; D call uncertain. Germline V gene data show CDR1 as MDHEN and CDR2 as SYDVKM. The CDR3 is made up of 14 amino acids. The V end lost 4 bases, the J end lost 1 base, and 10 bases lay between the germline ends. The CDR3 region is CASSSLGSNYGYTF. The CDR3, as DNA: TGTGCCAGCAGTTCCCTCGGGAGTAACTATGGCTACACCTTC.

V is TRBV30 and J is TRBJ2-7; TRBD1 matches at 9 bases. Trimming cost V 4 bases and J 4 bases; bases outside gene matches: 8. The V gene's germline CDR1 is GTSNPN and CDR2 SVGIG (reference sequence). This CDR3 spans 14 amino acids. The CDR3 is CAWKIQGAPYEQYF. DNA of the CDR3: TGTGCCTGGAAGATACAGGGGGCTCCTTACGAGCAGTACTTC. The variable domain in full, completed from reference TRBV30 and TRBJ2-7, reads SQTIHQWPATLVQPVGSPLSLECTVEGTSNPNLYWYRQAAGRGLQLLFYSVGIGQISSEVPQNLSASRPQDRQFILSSKKLLLSDSGFYLCAWKIQGAPYEQYFGPGTRLTVT.

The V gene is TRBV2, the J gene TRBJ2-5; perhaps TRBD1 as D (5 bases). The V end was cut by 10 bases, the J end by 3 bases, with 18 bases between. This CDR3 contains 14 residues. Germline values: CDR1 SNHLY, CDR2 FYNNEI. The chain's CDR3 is CATNTDRTEETQYF. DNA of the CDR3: TGTGCCACCAATACCGACAGAACCGAAGAGACCCAGTACTTC. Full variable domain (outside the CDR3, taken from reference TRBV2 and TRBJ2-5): EPEVTQTPSHQVTQMGQEVILRCVPISNHLYFYWYRQILGQKVEFLVSFYNNEISEKSEIFDDQFSVERPDGSNFTLKIRSTKLEDSAMYFCATNTDRTEETQYFGPGTRLLVL.

CDR3 DNA: TGTGCCAGCAGCCCCTCTTCTGGCTACACCTTC. This encodes CASSPSSGYTF. The chain has TRBV16 and TRBJ1-2; no definite D call. The CDR3 extends over 11 amino acids. V was trimmed by 4 bases and J by 7 bases, leaving 7 bases between them. The V gene's germline CDR1 is KGHSY and CDR2 FQNENV. The full variable domain, completed using reference TRBV16 and TRBJ1-2, is GEEVAQTPKHLVRGEGQKAKLYCAPIKGHSYVFWYQQVLKNEFKFLISFQNENVFDETGMPKERFSAKCLPNSPCSLEIQATKLEDSAVYFCASSPSSGYTFGSGTRLTVV.

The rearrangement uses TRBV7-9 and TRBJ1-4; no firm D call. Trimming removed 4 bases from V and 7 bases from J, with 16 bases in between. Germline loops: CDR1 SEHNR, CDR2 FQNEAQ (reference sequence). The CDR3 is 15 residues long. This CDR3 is CASSSDGGSFEKLFF. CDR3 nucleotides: TGTGCCAGCAGCTCCGACGGAGGATCTTTTGAAAAACTGTTTTTT.

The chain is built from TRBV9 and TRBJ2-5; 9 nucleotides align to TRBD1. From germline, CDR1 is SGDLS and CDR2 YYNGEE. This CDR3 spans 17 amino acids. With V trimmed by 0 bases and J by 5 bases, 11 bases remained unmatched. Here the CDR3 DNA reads TGTGCCAGCAGCGTAGCACAGGGGGCATCAGTATGGGAGACCCAGTACTTC. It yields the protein CASSVAQGASVWETQYF.

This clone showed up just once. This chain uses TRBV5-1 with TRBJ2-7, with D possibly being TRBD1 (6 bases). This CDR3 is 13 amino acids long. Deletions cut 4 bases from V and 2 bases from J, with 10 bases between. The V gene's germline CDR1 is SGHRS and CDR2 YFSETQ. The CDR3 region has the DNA TGCGCCAGCAGCGAAGGACAGACCTACGAGCAGTACTTC. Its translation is CASSEGQTYEQYF.

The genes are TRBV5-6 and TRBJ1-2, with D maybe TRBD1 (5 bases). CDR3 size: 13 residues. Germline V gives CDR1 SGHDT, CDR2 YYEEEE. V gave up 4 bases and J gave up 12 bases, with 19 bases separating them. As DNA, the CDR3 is TGTGCCAGCAGCCCAGGGCGGGGGGGTGCGAACACCTTC. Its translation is CASSPGRGGANTF.

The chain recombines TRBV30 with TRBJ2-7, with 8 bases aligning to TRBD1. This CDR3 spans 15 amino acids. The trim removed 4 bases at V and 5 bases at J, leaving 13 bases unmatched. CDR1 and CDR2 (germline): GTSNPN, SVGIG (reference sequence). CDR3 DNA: TGTGCCTGGACTCCCCAGCAGGGGGCGCTTGACGAGCAGTACTTC. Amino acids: CAWTPQQGALDEQYF.

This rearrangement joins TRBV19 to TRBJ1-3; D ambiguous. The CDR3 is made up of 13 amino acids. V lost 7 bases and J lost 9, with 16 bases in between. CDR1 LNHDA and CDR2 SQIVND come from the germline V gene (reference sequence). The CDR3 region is CASNNRSSTTIYF. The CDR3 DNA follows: TGTGCCAGTAACAACAGATCCTCAACCACCATATATTTT.

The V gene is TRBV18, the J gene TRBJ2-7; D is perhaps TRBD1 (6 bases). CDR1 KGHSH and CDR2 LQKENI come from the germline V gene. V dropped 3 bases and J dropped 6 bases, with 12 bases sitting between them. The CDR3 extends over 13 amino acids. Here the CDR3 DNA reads TGTGCCAGCTCACCCCGGGCAGGGGCCGAGCAGTACTTC. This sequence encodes CASSPRAGAEQYF.

The CDR3: CATSDTGLAGVYDEQFF. Here the CDR3 DNA reads TGTGCCACCAGTGACACGGGACTAGCGGGAGTGTACGATGAGCAGTTCTTC. The chain combines TRBV24-1 with TRBJ2-1; TRBD2 agrees at 14 bases. Germline V CDR1 and CDR2: KGHDR, SFDVKD. The CDR3 loop spans 17 amino acids. V gave up 4 bases and J gave up 8 bases; unmatched junction bases: 9.

This CDR3 reads CASSLIRGQETQYF. The CDR3 DNA sequence: TGTGCCAGCAGCTTAATCCGGGGACAAGAGACCCAGTACTTC. The chain recombines TRBV11-2 with TRBJ2-5; possible D gene TRBD2, 5 bases. Germline V gene data show CDR1 as SGHAT and CDR2 as FQNNGV. The germline V and J ends were trimmed by 2 bases and 2 bases, with 9 bases remaining between them. This CDR3 has 14 residues.

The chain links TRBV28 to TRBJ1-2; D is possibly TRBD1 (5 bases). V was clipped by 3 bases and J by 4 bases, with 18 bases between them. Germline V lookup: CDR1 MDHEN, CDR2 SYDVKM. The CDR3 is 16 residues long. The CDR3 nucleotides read TGTGCCAGCAGTTTCCTACGCCTCGACAGATCCTATGGCTACACCTTC. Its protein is CASSFLRLDRSYGYTF.

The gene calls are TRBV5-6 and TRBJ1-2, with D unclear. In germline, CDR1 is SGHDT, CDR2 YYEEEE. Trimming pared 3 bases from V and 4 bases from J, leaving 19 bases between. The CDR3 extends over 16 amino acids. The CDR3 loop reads CASSSPGLEGFYGYTF. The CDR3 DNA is TGTGCCAGCAGCTCCCCAGGACTGGAAGGCTTCTATGGCTACACCTTC.